This TCR beta chain is drawn from a study of shared clonotypes between healthy human individuals. Trimming removed 3 bases from V and 8 bases from J; junction bases left unmatched: 7. Germline values: CDR1 SQVTM, CDR2 ANQGSEA. This CDR3 contains 14 residues. It was across several immunoSEQ plates that each subset's genomic DNA was evenly split. Profiling relied on immunoSEQ multiplex PCR, and the TCRdb table lists in-frame clones only, not all of them. The sample holds 530,000 or so clones, around 79% seen once. Sequenced input: PBMCs. This chain links TRBV29-1 with TRBJ1-2, with 12 bases identical to TRBD1. The clonotype originates from a woman between 40 and 50 years old in good health. Some clones in this sample may be carry-over from other donors' samples. In DNA, the CDR3 is TGCAGCGTTGAGTGGGACAGGGGGCGATCGGGCTACACCTTC. Translating it yields CSVEWDRGRSGYTF.